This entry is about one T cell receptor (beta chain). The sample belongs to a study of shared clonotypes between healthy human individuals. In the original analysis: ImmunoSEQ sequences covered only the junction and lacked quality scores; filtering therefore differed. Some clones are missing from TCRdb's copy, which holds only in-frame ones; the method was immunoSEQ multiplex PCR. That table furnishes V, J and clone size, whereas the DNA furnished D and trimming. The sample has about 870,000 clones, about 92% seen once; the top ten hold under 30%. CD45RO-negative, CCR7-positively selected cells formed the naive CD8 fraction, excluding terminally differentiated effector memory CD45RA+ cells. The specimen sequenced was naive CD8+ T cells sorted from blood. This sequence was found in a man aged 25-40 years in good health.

CDR3 region: CASSLAGGARRYEQYF. CDR3 coding DNA: TGTGCCAGCAGCTTAGCCGGCGGGGCCCGCCGTTACGAGCAGTACTTC. The chain uses TRBV7-9 and TRBJ2-7, with D perhaps TRBD2 (6 bases). The germline V gene has CDR1 SEHNR and CDR2 FQNEAQ (reference sequence). CDR3 length: 16 residues. Deletions cut 0 bases from V and 4 bases from J, with 16 bases between.